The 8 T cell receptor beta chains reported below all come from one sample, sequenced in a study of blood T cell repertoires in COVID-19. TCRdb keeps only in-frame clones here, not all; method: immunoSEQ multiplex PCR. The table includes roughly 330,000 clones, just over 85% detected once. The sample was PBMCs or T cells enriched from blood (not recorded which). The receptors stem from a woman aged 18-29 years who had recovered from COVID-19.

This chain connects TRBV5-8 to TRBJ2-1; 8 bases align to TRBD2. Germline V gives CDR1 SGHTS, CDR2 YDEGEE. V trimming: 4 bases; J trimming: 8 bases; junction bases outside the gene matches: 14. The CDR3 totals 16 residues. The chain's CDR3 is CASSGGAGGNLDEQFF. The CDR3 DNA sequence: TGTGCCAGCAGCGGGGGGGCGGGAGGAAATCTCGATGAGCAGTTCTTC.

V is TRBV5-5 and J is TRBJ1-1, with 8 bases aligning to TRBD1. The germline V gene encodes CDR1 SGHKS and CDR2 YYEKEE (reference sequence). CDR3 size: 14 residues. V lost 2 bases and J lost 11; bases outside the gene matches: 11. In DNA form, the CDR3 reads TGTGCCAGCAGCTTAGTACAGGGGGACCCTAGGGCTTTCTTT. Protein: CASSLVQGDPRAFF.

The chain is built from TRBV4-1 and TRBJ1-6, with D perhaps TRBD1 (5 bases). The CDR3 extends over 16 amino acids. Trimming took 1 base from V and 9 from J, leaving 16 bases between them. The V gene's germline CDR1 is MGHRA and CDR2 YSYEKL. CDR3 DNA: TGCGCCAGCAGCCAAGCATTACGGGGGACGGGTTCACCCCTCCACTTT. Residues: CASSQALRGTGSPLHF.

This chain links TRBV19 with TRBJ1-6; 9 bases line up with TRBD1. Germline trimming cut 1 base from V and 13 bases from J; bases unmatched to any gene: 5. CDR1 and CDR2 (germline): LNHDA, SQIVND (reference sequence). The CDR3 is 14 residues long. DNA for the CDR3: TGTGCCAGTAGTATAGGGACAGGGGTTTGGCCCCTCCACTTT. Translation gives CASSIGTGVWPLHF.

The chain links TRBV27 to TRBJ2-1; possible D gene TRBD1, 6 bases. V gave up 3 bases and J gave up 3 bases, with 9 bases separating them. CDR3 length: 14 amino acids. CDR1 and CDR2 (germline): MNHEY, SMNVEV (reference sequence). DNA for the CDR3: TGTGCCAGCAGTTTGACAGGTTACTACAATGAGCAGTTCTTC. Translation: CASSLTGYYNEQFF.

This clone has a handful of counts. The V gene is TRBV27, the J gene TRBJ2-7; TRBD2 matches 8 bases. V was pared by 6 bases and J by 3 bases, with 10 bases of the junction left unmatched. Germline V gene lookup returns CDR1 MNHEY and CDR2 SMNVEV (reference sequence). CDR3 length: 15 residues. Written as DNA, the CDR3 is TGTGCCAGCAGCCAGTTGGGACTAGGGTTCTACGAGCAGTACTTC. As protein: CASSQLGLGFYEQYF.

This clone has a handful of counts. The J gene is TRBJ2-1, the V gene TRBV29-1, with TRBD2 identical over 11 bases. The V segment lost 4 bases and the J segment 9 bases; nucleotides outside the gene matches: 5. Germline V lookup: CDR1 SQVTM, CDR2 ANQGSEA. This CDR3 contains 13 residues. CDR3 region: CSVGGGLAGEQFF. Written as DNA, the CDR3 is TGCAGCGTTGGGGGCGGACTAGCGGGTGAGCAGTTCTTC.

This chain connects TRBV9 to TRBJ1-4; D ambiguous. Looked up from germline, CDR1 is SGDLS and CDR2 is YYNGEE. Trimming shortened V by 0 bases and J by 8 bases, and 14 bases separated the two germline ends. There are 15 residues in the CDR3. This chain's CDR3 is CASSVATGGREKLFF. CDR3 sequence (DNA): TGTGCCAGCAGCGTAGCTACGGGAGGACGCGAAAAACTGTTTTTT. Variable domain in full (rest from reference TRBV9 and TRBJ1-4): DSGVTQTPKHLITATGQRVTLRCSPRSGDLSVYWYQQSLDQGLQFLIQYYNGEERAKGNILERFSAQQFPDLHSELNLSSLELGDSALYFCASSVATGGREKLFFGSGTQLSVL.